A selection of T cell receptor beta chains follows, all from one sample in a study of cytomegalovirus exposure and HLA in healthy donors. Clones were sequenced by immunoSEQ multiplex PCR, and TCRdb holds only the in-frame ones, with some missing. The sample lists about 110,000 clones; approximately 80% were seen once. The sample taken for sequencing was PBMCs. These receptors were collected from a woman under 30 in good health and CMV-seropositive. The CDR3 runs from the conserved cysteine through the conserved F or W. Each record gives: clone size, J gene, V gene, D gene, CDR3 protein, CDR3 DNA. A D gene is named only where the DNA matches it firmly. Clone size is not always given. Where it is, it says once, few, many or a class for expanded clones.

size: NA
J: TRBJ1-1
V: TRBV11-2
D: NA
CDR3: CASSLSGGTEAFF
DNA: TGTGCCAGCAGCTTATCCGGGGGCACTGAAGCTTTCTTT

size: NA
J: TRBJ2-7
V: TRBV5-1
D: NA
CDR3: CASSLAVAGRDEQYF
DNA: TGCGCCAGCAGCTTGGCCGTCGCAGGTAGAGACGAGCAGTACTTC

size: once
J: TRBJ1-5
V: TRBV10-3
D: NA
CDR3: CAISESGGNQPQHF
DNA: TGTGCCATCAGTGAGTCGGGAGGCAATCAGCCCCAGCATTTT

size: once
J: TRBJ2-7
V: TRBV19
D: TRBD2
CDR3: CASSIGLAGVDEQYF
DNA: TGTGCCAGTAGTATAGGGCTAGCGGGAGTCGACGAGCAGTACTTC

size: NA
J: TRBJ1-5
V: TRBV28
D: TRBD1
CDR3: CASRRTGGNQPQHF
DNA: TGTGCCAGCAGGAGGACAGGGGGCAATCAGCCCCAGCATTTT

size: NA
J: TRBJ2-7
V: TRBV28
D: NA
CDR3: CASSIGAEGGYEQYF
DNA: TGTGCCAGCAGCATAGGGGCGGAGGGAGGCTACGAGCAGTACTTC

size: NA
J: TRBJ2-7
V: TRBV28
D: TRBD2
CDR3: CASSRPGLASYEQYF
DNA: TGTGCCAGCAGTAGACCGGGACTAGCCTCCTACGAGCAGTACTTC

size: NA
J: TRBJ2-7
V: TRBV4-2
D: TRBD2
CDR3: CASSHPDGGGPYEQYF
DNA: TGTGCCAGCAGCCACCCAGACGGGGGAGGGCCCTACGAGCAGTACTTC

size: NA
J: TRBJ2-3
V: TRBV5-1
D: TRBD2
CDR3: CASSLFGGGDTQYF
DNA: TGCGCCAGCAGCTTATTTGGGGGAGGGGATACGCAGTATTTT

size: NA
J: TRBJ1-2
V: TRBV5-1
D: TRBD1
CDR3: CASSLALTGYDGYTF
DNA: TGCGCCAGCAGCTTGGCCCTGACAGGGTATGATGGCTACACCTTC

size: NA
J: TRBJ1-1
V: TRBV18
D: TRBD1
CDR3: CASSPQGVRTEAFF
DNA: TGTGCCAGCTCACCGCAGGGGGTTCGCACTGAAGCTTTCTTT

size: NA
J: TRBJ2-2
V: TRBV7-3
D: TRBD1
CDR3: CASSYRGQVGELFF
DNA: TGTGCCAGCAGTTACAGGGGGCAGGTCGGGGAGCTGTTTTTT

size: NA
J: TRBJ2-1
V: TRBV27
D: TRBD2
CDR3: CASSSPWGGLYNEQFF
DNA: TGTGCCAGCAGCTCCCCCTGGGGAGGGCTCTACAATGAGCAGTTCTTC

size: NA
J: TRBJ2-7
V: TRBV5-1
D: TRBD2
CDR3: CASSPTSGSREQYF
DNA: TGCGCCAGCAGCCCCACTAGCGGGAGTCGCGAGCAGTACTTC

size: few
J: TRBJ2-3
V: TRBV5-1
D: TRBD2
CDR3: CASTGTSASTDTQYF
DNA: TGCGCCAGCACCGGGACTAGCGCGAGCACAGATACGCAGTATTTT

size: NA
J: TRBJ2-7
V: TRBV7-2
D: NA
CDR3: CASSWDFLTYEQYF
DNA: TGTGCCAGCAGCTGGGACTTCCTGACCTACGAGCAGTACTTC

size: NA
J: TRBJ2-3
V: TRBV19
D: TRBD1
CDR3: CASSGGQSTDTQYF
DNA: TGTGCCAGTAGTGGGGGACAGAGCACAGATACGCAGTATTTT

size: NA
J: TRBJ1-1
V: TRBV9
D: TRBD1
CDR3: CASSVAQGPEAFF
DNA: TGTGCCAGCAGCGTAGCACAGGGGCCTGAAGCTTTCTTT

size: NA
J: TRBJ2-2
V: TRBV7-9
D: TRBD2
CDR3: CASSDKREGRELFF
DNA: TGTGCCAGCAGCGATAAGCGGGAGGGCCGGGAGCTGTTTTTT

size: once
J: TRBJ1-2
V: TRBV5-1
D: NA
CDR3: CASSLDGANYGYTF
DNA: TGCGCCAGCAGCCTTGACGGAGCTAACTATGGCTACACCTTC

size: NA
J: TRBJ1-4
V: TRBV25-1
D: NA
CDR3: CASSRPSGTRNEKLFF
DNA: TGTGCCAGCAGTCGACCGTCCGGGACAAGGAATGAAAAACTGTTTTTT

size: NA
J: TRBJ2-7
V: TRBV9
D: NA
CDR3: CASSAGNWDEQYF
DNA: TGTGCCAGCAGCGCAGGGAATTGGGACGAGCAGTACTTC

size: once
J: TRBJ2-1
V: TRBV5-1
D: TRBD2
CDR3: CASSPRLAGPNEQFF
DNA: TGCGCCAGCAGCCCGCGGTTAGCGGGACCTAATGAGCAGTTCTTC

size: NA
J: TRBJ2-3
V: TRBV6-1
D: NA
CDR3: CASIDYGDTQYF
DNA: TGTGCCAGCATCGACTATGGGGATACGCAGTATTTT

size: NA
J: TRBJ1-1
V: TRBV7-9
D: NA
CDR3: CASSLRGTPAEAFF
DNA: TGTGCCAGCAGCTTAAGGGGGACGCCTGCTGAAGCTTTCTTT

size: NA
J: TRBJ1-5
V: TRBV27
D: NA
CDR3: CASTRHRANQPQHF
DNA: TGTGCCAGCACTCGCCACAGGGCCAATCAGCCCCAGCATTTT

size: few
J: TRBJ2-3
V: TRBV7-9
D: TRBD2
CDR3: CASSQSSGSTDTQYF
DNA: TGTGCCAGCAGCCAGTCTAGCGGGAGCACAGATACGCAGTATTTT

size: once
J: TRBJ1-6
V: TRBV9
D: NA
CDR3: CASSVGTLNNSPLHF
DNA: TGTGCCAGCAGCGTAGGGACATTGAATAATTCACCCCTCCACTTT

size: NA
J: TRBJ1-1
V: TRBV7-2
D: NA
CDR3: CASSFRRTEGTEAFF
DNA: TGTGCCAGCAGCTTCAGACGGACCGAGGGCACTGAAGCTTTCTTT

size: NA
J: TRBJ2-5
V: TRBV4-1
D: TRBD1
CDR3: CASSQDRGPRGETQYF
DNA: TGCGCCAGCAGCCAAGATAGGGGGCCCCGAGGGGAGACCCAGTACTTC

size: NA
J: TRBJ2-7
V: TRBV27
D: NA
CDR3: CASSLFPPGDLTYEQYF
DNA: TGTGCCAGCAGTTTATTCCCTCCGGGGGATCTAACATACGAGCAGTACTTC

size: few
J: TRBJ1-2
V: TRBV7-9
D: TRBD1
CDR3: CASALLVGDRAPTNYGYTF
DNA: TGTGCCAGCGCCCTGCTTGTGGGAGACAGGGCCCCGACTAACTATGGCTACACCTTC

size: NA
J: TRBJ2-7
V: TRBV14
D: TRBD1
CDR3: CASSQAGGSYYEQYF
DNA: TGTGCCAGCAGCCAAGCAGGGGGCTCTTACTACGAGCAGTACTTC

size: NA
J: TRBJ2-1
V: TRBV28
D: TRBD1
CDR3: CASSPPSDRGVNEQFF
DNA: TGTGCCAGCAGCCCACCCTCGGACAGGGGGGTGAATGAGCAGTTCTTC

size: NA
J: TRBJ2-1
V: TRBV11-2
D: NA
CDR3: CASSLTGRINNEQFF
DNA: TGTGCCAGCAGCTTAACAGGGCGGATAAACAATGAGCAGTTCTTC

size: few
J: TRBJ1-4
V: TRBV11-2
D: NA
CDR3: CASRKGGDEKLFF
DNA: TGTGCCAGCAGGAAAGGGGGGGATGAAAAACTGTTTTTT

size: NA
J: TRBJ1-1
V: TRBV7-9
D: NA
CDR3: CASLLGGQNTEAFF
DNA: TGTGCCAGCCTATTGGGAGGGCAGAACACTGAAGCTTTCTTT

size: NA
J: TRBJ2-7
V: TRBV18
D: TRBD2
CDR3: CASSPGTISYEQYF
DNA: TGTGCCAGCTCACCGGGGACTATTTCCTACGAGCAGTACTTC

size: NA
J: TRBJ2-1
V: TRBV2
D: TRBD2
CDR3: CASSGSGSSYNEQFF
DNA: TGTGCCAGCAGCGGTAGCGGGAGCTCCTACAATGAGCAGTTCTTC

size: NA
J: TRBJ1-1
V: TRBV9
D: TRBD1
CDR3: CASSVSGTGNTEAFF
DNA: TGTGCCAGCAGCGTTTCCGGGACAGGGAACACTGAAGCTTTCTTT

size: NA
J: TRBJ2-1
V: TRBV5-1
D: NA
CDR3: CASSLAFGSAYNEQFF
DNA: TGCGCCAGCAGCTTAGCTTTCGGTAGCGCTTACAATGAGCAGTTCTTC

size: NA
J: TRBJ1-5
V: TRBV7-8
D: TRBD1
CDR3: CASSPLLGQGDQPQHF
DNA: TGTGCCAGCAGCCCCCTCCTAGGACAGGGCGATCAGCCCCAGCATTTT

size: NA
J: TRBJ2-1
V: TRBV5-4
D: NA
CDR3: CASRSGSEVSYNEQFF
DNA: TGTGCCAGCAGGTCCGGATCGGAGGTCTCCTACAATGAGCAGTTCTTC

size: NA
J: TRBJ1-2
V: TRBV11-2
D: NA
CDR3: CASSLVTDGYTF
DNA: TGTGCCAGCAGCTTAGTCACTGATGGCTACACCTTC

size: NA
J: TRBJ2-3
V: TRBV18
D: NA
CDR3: CASSPLAVTSTDTQYF
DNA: TGTGCCAGCTCACCCTTAGCGGTTACTAGCACAGATACGCAGTATTTT

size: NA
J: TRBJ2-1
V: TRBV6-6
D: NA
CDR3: CASGPSSYNEQFF
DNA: TGTGCCAGCGGGCCCTCTTCCTACAATGAGCAGTTCTTC

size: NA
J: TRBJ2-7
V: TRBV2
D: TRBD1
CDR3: CASLGTVNTYEQYF
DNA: TGTGCCAGCCTAGGGACAGTTAATACCTACGAGCAGTACTTC

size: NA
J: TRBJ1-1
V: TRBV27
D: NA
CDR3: CASSSQGLNTEAFF
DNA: TGTGCCAGCAGTTCCCAGGGCTTGAACACTGAAGCTTTCTTT

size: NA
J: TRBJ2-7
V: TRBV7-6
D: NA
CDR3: CASSWAQGRRSDEQYF
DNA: TGTGCCAGCAGCTGGGCTCAGGGGCGAAGGTCGGACGAGCAGTACTTC

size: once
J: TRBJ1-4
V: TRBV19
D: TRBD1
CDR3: CASRKGAINEKLFF
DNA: TGTGCCAGTAGGAAGGGGGCGATAAATGAAAAACTGTTTTTT

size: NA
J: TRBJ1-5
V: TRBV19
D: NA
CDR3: CASSIRQNQPQHF
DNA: TGTGCCAGTAGTATACGACAAAATCAGCCCCAGCATTTT

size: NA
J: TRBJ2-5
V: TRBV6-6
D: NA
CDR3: CASSAVGQTMKETQYF
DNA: TGTGCCAGCAGTGCCGTAGGACAGACAATGAAAGAGACCCAGTACTTC

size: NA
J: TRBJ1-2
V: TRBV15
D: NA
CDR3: CATSLIGSGASGYTF
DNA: TGTGCCACCAGCTTAATTGGGTCAGGGGCTTCCGGCTACACCTTC

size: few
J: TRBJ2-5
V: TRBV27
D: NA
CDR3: CASSLGGGRQETQYF
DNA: TGTGCCAGCAGTTTAGGGGGAGGCCGCCAAGAGACCCAGTACTTC

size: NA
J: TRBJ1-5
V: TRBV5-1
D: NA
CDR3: CASSPGGNQPQHF
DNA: TGCGCCAGCAGCCCGGGGGGCAATCAGCCCCAGCATTTT

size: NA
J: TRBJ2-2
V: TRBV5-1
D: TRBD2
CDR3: CASSFQRTSGIITGELFF
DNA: TGCGCCAGCAGCTTTCAGAGGACTAGCGGGATTATCACCGGGGAGCTGTTTTTT

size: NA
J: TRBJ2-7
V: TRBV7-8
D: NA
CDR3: CASSLVSDTSYEQYF
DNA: TGTGCCAGCAGCTTAGTTTCGGACACATCCTACGAGCAGTACTTC

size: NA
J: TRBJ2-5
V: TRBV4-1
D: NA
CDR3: CASSAPGDQETQYF
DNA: TGCGCCAGCAGCGCACCAGGGGATCAAGAGACCCAGTACTTC

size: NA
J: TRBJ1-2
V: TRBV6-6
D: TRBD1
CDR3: CASSSPGTGDYGYTF
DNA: TGTGCCAGCAGTTCACCCGGGACAGGGGACTATGGCTACACCTTC